This T cell receptor (beta chain) was identified during a study of shared clonotypes between healthy human individuals. Study findings and constraints: Sharing across several donors was seen in 4% to 6.5% of naive CD4 clonotypes. A reduction in generation probabilities was seen for non-shared clonotypes relative to those shared by all four donors.

At the deep level, the assay was run. Per the authors' pipeline: For the immunoSEQ data, sequences were junction-only without quality scores, so filtering differed. The repertoire was sequenced with immunoSEQ multiplex PCR; TCRdb's copy has only in-frame clones and lacks some. That table gives V, J and clone size, and the DNA gave D and trimming. The sample yields 600,000 or so clones, 95% seen once. CD8 cells classed as naive were CD45RO-negative and positively selected for CCR7, excluding terminally differentiated effector memory CD45RA+ cells. V was shortened by 3 bases and J by 0 bases, with 18 bases between the two germline ends. Germline CDR1 MGHRA, CDR2 YSYEKL. CDR3 length: 18 residues. Remarks on this clone: The antigen remains unidentified.

The TCR was taken from a woman in her twenties or thirties in good health. The rearrangement joins TRBV4-1 to TRBJ2-1; the D gene is possibly TRBD2 (5 bases). What was sequenced was naive CD8+ T cells sorted from blood. This CDR3 is CASSQEISALSSYNEQFF. The CDR3, as DNA: TGCGCCAGCAGCCAGGAAATTAGCGCTTTGAGCTCCTACAATGAGCAGTTCTTC.